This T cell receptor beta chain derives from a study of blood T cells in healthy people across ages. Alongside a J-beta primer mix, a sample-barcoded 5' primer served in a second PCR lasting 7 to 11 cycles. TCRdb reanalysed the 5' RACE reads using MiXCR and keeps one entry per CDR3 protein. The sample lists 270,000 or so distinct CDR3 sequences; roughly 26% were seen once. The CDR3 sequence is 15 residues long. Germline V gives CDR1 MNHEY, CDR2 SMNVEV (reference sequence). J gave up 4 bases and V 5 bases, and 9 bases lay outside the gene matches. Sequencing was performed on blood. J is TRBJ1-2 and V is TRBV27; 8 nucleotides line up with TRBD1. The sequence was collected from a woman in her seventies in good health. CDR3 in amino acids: CASSVRYTGGYGYTF. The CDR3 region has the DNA TGTGCCAGCAGTGTAAGATACACAGGGGGCTATGGCTACACCTTC.